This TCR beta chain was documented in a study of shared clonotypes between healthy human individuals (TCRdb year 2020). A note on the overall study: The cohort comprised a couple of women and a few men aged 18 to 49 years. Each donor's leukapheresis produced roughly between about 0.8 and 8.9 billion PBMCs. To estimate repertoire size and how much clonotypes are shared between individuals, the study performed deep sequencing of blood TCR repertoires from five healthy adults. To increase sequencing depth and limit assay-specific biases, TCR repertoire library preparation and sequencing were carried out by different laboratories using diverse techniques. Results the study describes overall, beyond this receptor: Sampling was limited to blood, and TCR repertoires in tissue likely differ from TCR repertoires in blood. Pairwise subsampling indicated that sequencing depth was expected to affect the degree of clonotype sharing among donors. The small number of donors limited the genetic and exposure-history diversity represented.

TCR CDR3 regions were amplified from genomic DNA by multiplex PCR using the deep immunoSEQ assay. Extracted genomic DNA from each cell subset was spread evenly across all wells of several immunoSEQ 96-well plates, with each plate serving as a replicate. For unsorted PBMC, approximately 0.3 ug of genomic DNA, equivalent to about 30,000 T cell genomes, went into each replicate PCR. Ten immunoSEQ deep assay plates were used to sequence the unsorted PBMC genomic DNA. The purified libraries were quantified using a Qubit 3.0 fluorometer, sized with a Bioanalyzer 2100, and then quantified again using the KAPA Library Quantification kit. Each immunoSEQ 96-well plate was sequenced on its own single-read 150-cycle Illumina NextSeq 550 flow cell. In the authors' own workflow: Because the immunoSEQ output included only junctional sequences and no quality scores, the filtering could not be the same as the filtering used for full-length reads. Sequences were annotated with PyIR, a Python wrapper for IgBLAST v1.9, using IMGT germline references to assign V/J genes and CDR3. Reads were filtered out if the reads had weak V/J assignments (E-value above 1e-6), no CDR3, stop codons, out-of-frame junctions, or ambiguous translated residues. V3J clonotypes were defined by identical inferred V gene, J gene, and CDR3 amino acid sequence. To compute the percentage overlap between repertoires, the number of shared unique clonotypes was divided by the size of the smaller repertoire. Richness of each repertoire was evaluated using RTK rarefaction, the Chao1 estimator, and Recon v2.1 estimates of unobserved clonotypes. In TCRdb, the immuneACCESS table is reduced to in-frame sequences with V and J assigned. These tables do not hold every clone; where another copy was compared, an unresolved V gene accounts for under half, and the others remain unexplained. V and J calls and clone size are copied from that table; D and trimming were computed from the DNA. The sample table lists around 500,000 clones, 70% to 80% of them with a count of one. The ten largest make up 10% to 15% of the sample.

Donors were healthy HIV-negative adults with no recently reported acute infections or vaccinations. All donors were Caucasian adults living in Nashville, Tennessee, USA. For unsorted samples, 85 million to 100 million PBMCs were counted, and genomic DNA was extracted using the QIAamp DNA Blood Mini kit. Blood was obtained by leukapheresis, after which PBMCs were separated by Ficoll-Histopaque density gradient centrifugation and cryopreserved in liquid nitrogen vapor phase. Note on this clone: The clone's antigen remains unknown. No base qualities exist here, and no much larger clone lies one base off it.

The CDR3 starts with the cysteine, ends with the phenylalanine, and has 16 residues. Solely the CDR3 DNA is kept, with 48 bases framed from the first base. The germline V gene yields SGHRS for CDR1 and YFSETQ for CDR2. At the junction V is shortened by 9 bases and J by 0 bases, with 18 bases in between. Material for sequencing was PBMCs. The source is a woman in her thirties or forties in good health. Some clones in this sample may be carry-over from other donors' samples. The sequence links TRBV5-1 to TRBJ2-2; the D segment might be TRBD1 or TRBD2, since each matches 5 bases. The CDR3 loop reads CATCPGRAANTGELFF. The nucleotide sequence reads TGCGCCACCTGTCCGGGGCGGGCCGCGAACACCGGGGAGCTGTTTTTT.